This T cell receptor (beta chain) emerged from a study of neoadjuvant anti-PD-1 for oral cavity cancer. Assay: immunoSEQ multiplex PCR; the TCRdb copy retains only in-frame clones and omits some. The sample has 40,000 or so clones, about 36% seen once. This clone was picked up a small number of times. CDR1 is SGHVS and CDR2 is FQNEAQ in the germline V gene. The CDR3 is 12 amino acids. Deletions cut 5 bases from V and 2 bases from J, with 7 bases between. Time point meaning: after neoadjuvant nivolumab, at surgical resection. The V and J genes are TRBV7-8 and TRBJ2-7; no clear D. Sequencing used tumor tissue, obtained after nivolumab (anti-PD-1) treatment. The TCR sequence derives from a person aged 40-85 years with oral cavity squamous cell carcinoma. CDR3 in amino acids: CASSRKAYEQYF. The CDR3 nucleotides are TGTGCCAGCAGCCGGAAAGCCTACGAGCAGTACTTC.